The subject of this entry is one T cell receptor beta chain. Generated by immunoSEQ multiplex PCR, the TCRdb table keeps only in-frame clones and is missing some. This sample has about 64,000 clones, with 88% found just once. This sample stems from a study of blood T cell repertoires in COVID-19. Participants were placed into cohorts based on the clinical history they reported. From germline, CDR1 is SGHRS and CDR2 YFSETQ. V was pared by 2 bases and J by 1 base, with 10 bases between. The CDR3 sequence is 14 residues long. The chain joins TRBV5-1 to TRBJ2-7; D is possibly TRBD2 (5 bases). Sequencing was done on a sample of PBMCs or T cells enriched from blood (not recorded which). The receptor was derived from a woman in her forties who had recovered from COVID-19. CDR3 DNA sequence: TGCGCCAGCAGCTTCGCCGGGGAATCCTACGAGCAGTACTTC. It yields the protein CASSFAGESYEQYF.